Each of the 31 T cell receptor beta chains below was sequenced from the same sample in a study of blood T cell repertoires in COVID-19. Sequencing used immunoSEQ multiplex PCR; TCRdb keeps in-frame clones, though not all of them. This sample has around 260,000 clones, with around 81% found just once. Sample: peripheral blood. Receptor source: an older person with COVID-19, enrolled during active disease.

The rearrangement uses TRBV18 and TRBJ2-5; D not certain. Per the germline V gene, CDR1 is KGHSH and CDR2 is LQKENI. This CDR3 is 12 amino acids long. V gave up 6 bases and J gave up 0 bases, with 5 bases separating them. The DNA for the CDR3 is TGTGCCAGCTCCCAAAACCAAGAGACCCAGTACTTC. Its translation is CASSQNQETQYF.

As DNA, the CDR3 is TGCGCCAGCAGCTTGGGTTCCGGGAATGAGCAGTTCTTC. This translates into CASSLGSGNEQFF. The chain employs TRBV5-1 and TRBJ2-1; no reliable D call. V lost 0 bases and J lost 7, with 8 bases in between. This CDR3 is built from 13 residues. Germline CDR1 reads SGHRS; CDR2 reads YFSETQ.

CDR3 loop: CASSPPFNYNEQFF. CDR3 in DNA: TGTGCCAGCAGCCCCCCTTTTAATTACAATGAGCAGTTCTTC. The rearrangement uses TRBV3-1 (or the pseudogene TRBV3-2) and TRBJ2-1; D is undetermined. Trimming left V 4 bases short and J 4 bases short, with 11 bases between. Germline V gene lookup returns CDR1 LGHDT and CDR2 YNNKEL (reference sequence). This CDR3 is built from 14 residues.

The J gene is TRBJ2-5, the V gene TRBV7-2; TRBD1 might be the D (5 bases). CDR3 length: 12 amino acids. V lost 6 bases and J lost 7, with 12 bases in between. CDR1 and CDR2 (germline): SGHTA, FQGNSA. The CDR3 spells CASSQGTGTQYF. The DNA of the CDR3 is TGTGCCAGCAGTCAGGGTACCGGGACCCAGTACTTC.

The sample holds a few counts of this clone. The V gene is TRBV6-5, the J gene TRBJ2-7; 11 bases map to TRBD2. The CDR3 loop spans 14 amino acids. Germline trimming cut 8 bases from V and 7 bases from J; bases unmatched to any gene: 10. Per the germline V gene, CDR1 is MNHEY and CDR2 is SVGAGI. The CDR3 coding sequence is TGTGCCAGCGGCACCGGGACTAGCGGTGGGGAGCAGTACTTC. It translates to CASGTGTSGGEQYF.

The table lists this clone with a count of one. This sequence joins TRBV30 and TRBJ1-4; possibly TRBD1 for D (5 bases). Germline V gene data show CDR1 as GTSNPN and CDR2 as SVGIG (reference sequence). The CDR3 is 14 amino acids. Trimming took off 4 bases at V and 6 bases at J, with 15 bases between the two ends. CDR3 in DNA: TGTGCCTGGACTGTTCAGGGAGGTTATGAAAAACTGTTTTTT. It yields the protein CAWTVQGGYEKLFF.

This chain joins TRBV7-9 and TRBJ2-2; a weak D match, TRBD1 (6 bases). V lost 7 bases and J 6 bases, leaving 18 bases between the germline ends. The CDR3 has 15 amino acids. Germline CDR1 is SEHNR and CDR2 is FQNEAQ (reference sequence). The CDR3 sequence: CASTLTPGASGELFF. CDR3 in DNA: TGTGCCAGCACACTAACTCCAGGGGCCTCCGGGGAGCTGTTTTTT.

The chain joins TRBV6-2 or TRBV6-3 to TRBJ1-2; unclear D gene. Trimming took 4 bases from V and 4 from J, leaving 7 bases between them. Germline V CDR1 and CDR2: MNHEY, SVGEGT. This CDR3 is 12 amino acids long. This CDR3 reads CASSFDTYGYTF. The CDR3 DNA reads TGTGCCAGCAGTTTCGACACCTATGGCTACACCTTC.

About this clone itself: The same CDR3 arises from other DNA sequences in this sample as well. The rearrangement links TRBV18 to TRBJ2-2, with D hard to call. With 6 bases removed from V and 1 base from J, the gap between germline ends came to 9 bases. This CDR3 has 14 residues. Germline V CDR1 and CDR2: KGHSH, LQKENI. The CDR3: CASSPAGNTGELFF. The CDR3, as DNA: TGTGCCAGCTCCCCGGCAGGGAACACCGGGGAGCTGTTTTTT.

This chain joins TRBV4-3 and TRBJ1-1; D perhaps matches TRBD1 (5 bases). This CDR3 comprises 15 residues. CDR1 and CDR2 from the germline V gene are LGHNA and YSLEER. Deletions cut 0 bases from V and 2 bases from J, with 10 bases between. CDR3 sequence reads: CASSQDFGGNTEAFF. The CDR3 DNA reads as TGCGCCAGCAGCCAAGATTTCGGGGGAAACACTGAAGCTTTCTTT.

The chain links TRBV15 to TRBJ2-5; TRBD1 aligns across 9 bases. J lost 6 bases, V lost 0 bases, and 5 bases had no gene match. The germline CDR1 and CDR2 sequences are LNHNV and YYDKDF (reference sequence). The CDR3 runs 15 residues. Here the CDR3 DNA reads TGTGCCACCAGCAGAGATACAGGGGGCGGAAAGACCCAGTACTTC. Residues: CATSRDTGGGKTQYF. Supplemented by reference TRBV15 and TRBJ2-5, the full variable domain reads DAMVIQNPRYQVTQFGKPVTLSCSQTLNHNVMYWYQQKSSQAPKLLFHYYDKDFNNEADTPDNFQSRRPNTSFCFLDIRSPGLGDTAMYLCATSRDTGGGKTQYFGPGTRLLVL.

This clone was seen once. The genes are TRBV5-1 and TRBJ2-5; a possible D gene is TRBD1 (5 bases). Trimming removed 0 bases from V and 4 bases from J, with 16 bases in between. Germline CDR1 reads SGHRS; CDR2 reads YFSETQ. The CDR3 loop spans 16 amino acids. This CDR3 is CASSLDRPVVRETQYF. The CDR3 DNA sequence: TGCGCCAGCAGCTTGGACAGGCCGGTTGTTCGAGAGACCCAGTACTTC.

The chain links TRBV6-5 to TRBJ1-3, with a possible D match to TRBD1 (6 bases). Germline loops: CDR1 MNHEY, CDR2 SVGAGI. With 5 bases removed from V and 6 bases from J, the gap between germline ends came to 14 bases. The CDR3 runs 14 residues. The CDR3 DNA follows: TGTGCCAGCAGTCGACGGGGGGCGAAAAACACCATATATTTT. Protein sequence: CASSRRGAKNTIYF.

This chain connects TRBV9 to TRBJ2-1; the match to TRBD2 covers 7 bases. The V gene end was trimmed by 0 bases and the J gene end by 6 bases; junction bases not matched to a gene: 6. Germline V gene lookup returns CDR1 SGDLS and CDR2 YYNGEE. The CDR3 is 15 amino acids. This CDR3 reads CASSVGTGGRNEQFF. The CDR3 coding sequence is TGTGCCAGCAGCGTAGGAACGGGAGGCCGCAATGAGCAGTTCTTC.

The CDR3 loop reads CASSLGGTNYEQYF. The CDR3 DNA follows: TGTGCCAGCAGCTTAGGCGGGACGAACTACGAGCAGTACTTC. This rearrangement joins TRBV7-2 to TRBJ2-7; possible D gene TRBD2, 6 bases. The V gene lost 1 base and the J gene lost 3 bases, with 10 bases spanning the gap. From germline, CDR1 is SGHTA and CDR2 FQGNSA. This CDR3 has 14 amino acids.

The chain employs TRBV7-8 and TRBJ1-1; TRBD1 matches at 7 bases. J gave up 11 bases and V 5 bases, and 11 bases lay outside the gene matches. CDR1 is SGHVS, CDR2 FQNEAQ, per germline. The CDR3 loop spans 13 amino acids. CDR3 sequence (DNA): TGTGCCAGCAGCGCCAGGGGGGTGGGTAAGGCTTTCTTT. Its translation: CASSARGVGKAFF.

V usage is TRBV14 and J usage is TRBJ2-7, with D tentatively TRBD1 (5 bases). The CDR3 has 14 residues. V dropped 3 bases and J dropped 1 base, with 10 bases sitting between them. Germline CDR1 is SGHDN and CDR2 is FVKESK. The CDR3 DNA sequence: TGTGCCAGCAGCCAGGCCCGACAGTCCTACGAGCAGTACTTC. It encodes CASSQARQSYEQYF.

The V gene is TRBV7-2, the J gene TRBJ2-2, with TRBD1 matching 7 bases. With 5 bases clipped from V and 8 bases from J, the junction kept 14 bases outside the gene matches. The CDR3 contains 16 residues. CDR1 is SGHTA, CDR2 FQGNSA, per germline. CDR3 sequence: CASSNRHRGLQGELFF. The CDR3 coding sequence is TGTGCCAGCAGCAACCGGCACAGGGGATTGCAAGGGGAGCTGTTTTTT.

The chain has TRBV25-1 and TRBJ1-4; the D gene is possibly TRBD1 (5 bases). The CDR3 runs 16 residues. The V gene's germline CDR1 is MGHDK and CDR2 SYGVNS. V lost 8 bases and J 3 bases, leaving 19 bases between the germline ends. The CDR3 nucleotides are TGTGCCAGCGGGCAGGGAACGCGGGATTCTAATGAAAAACTGTTTTTT. It is translated as CASGQGTRDSNEKLFF.

The table lists this clone with a count of one. This chain links TRBV27 with TRBJ2-6; 16 nucleotides line up with TRBD2. The CDR3 is 21 residues long. CDR1 and CDR2 (germline): MNHEY, SMNVEV (reference sequence). The V gene end was trimmed by 7 bases and the J gene end by 2 bases; junction bases not matched to a gene: 14. The CDR3 DNA follows: TGTGCCAGCACCCTGGGACCGGGACTAGCGGGAGGGCCGCCTGGGGCCAACGTCCTGACTTTC. It specifies CASTLGPGLAGGPPGANVLTF.

Turning to this clone: Other DNA sequences in this specimen translate into the identical CDR3. The gene calls are TRBV27 and TRBJ2-3; the D is unclear. CDR1 is MNHEY, CDR2 SMNVEV, per germline (reference sequence). This CDR3 region has 13 residues. The V end lost 0 bases, the J end lost 5 bases, and 6 bases lay between the germline ends. CDR3 region: CASSLSSLDTQYF. The CDR3 coding sequence is TGTGCCAGCAGTTTATCTAGTTTAGATACGCAGTATTTT.

V and J are TRBV12-3 or TRBV12-4 and TRBJ1-6; possible D gene TRBD1, 5 bases. Trimming left V 3 bases short and J 5 bases short, with 5 bases between. The CDR3 loop spans 13 amino acids. The CDR3 spells CASSLDNNSPLHF. The CDR3 coding sequence is TGTGCCAGCAGTTTGGACAATAATTCACCCCTCCACTTT.

CDR3 sequence: CASSSVTGLGTGELFF. In DNA form, the CDR3 reads TGTGCCAGCAGCTCCGTGACAGGTCTTGGCACCGGGGAGCTGTTTTTT. The rearrangement joins TRBV7-3 to TRBJ2-2, with D possibly being TRBD1 (6 bases). Trimming stripped 4 bases from V and 4 bases from J, with 16 bases between. This CDR3 is built from 16 residues. Germline V gene lookup returns CDR1 SGHTA and CDR2 FQGTGA.

This clone has only a few counts. The chain has TRBV2 and TRBJ2-1, with 8 bases that match TRBD1. Trimming took 3 bases from V and 10 from J; bases not matched to a gene: 11. CDR3 length: 15 residues. CDR1 is SNHLY and CDR2 is FYNNEI in the germline V gene. For the CDR3, the DNA is TGTGCCAGCAGTGATTGGCGTCAGGGGGCAGGGGAGCAGTTCTTC. Amino acids: CASSDWRQGAGEQFF.

The gene calls are TRBV7-2 and TRBJ1-2; weak D call: TRBD1 (6 bases). Deletions cut 2 bases from V and 2 bases from J, with 12 bases between. Germline assignment: CDR1 SGHTA and CDR2 FQGNSA. CDR3 length: 15 residues. DNA for the CDR3: TGTGCCAGCAGCTTAAATCTGGGGGCCAACTATGGCTACACCTTC. This codes for CASSLNLGANYGYTF.

V usage is TRBV2 and J usage is TRBJ2-1; 11 bases line up with TRBD2. This CDR3 has 15 residues. From germline, CDR1 is SNHLY and CDR2 FYNNEI. The V segment lost 10 bases and the J segment 10 bases; nucleotides outside the gene matches: 15. CDR3: CAMQISGGARGEQFF. The CDR3, as DNA: TGTGCCATGCAGATTAGCGGGGGGGCCCGAGGGGAGCAGTTCTTC.

V is TRBV5-1 and J is TRBJ2-2; 7 nucleotides match TRBD2. CDR1 SGHRS and CDR2 YFSETQ come from the germline V gene. The CDR3 contains 17 residues. Trimming cost V 3 bases and J 0 bases; bases outside gene matches: 8. CDR3 in amino acids: CASSYKREMTNTGELFF. The DNA of the CDR3 is TGCGCCAGCAGCTATAAGCGGGAAATGACGAACACCGGGGAGCTGTTTTTT.

This clone was seen more than once but under ten times. The chain links TRBV11-2 to TRBJ2-3, with TRBD2 identical over 10 bases. The germline CDR1 and CDR2 sequences are SGHAT and FQNNGV. CDR3 length: 15 residues. V trimming: 5 bases; J trimming: 4 bases; junction bases outside the gene matches: 6. The DNA for the CDR3 is TGTGCCAGCAGCGCAGGAGCGGGGGGGCCAGATACGCAGTATTTT. Translating gives CASSAGAGGPDTQYF.

This chain uses TRBV11-2 with TRBJ2-2; 7 positions match TRBD1. The CDR3 covers 16 residues. Germline lookup yields CDR1 SGHAT and CDR2 FQNNGV. Trimming cost V 5 bases and J 4 bases; bases outside gene matches: 10. CDR3 bases: TGTGCCAGCAGCCCTCTAGGCCAGGGGGTCACCGGGGAGCTGTTTTTT. Translated, it gives CASSPLGQGVTGELFF.

The V call is TRBV29-1, the J call TRBJ2-7; D is possibly TRBD2 (5 bases). V lost 0 bases to trimming and J lost 2 bases, with 17 bases between them. This CDR3 spans 16 amino acids. CDR1 and CDR2 (germline): SQVTM, ANQGSEA. The CDR3 loop reads CSVEEFVSVGAYEQYF. The CDR3 bases are TGCAGCGTTGAAGAGTTTGTATCGGTCGGGGCCTACGAGCAGTACTTC.

The rearrangement links TRBV15 to TRBJ2-1; no clear D. Germline CDR1 and CDR2: LNHNV and YYDKDF (reference sequence). V dropped 4 bases and J dropped 7 bases, with 5 bases sitting between them. This CDR3 contains 11 residues. CDR3: CATSTRNEQFF. CDR3 sequence (DNA): TGTGCCACCAGCACTAGGAATGAGCAGTTCTTC. Full variable domain (remainder filled in from reference TRBV15 and TRBJ2-1): DAMVIQNPRYQVTQFGKPVTLSCSQTLNHNVMYWYQQKSSQAPKLLFHYYDKDFNNEADTPDNFQSRRPNTSFCFLDIRSPGLGDTAMYLCATSTRNEQFFGPGTRLTVL.